Presented here are 15 T cell receptor beta chains from one specimen sequenced in a study of cytomegalovirus exposure and HLA in healthy donors (dated by TCRdb to about 2017). The method was the immunoSEQ multiplex PCR assay. The multiplex PCR relied on a mix of 60 forward primers for TCR Vbeta segments and 13 reverse primers for TCR Jbeta segments. TCRdb took over this immuneACCESS table, retaining in-frame rearrangements with V and J assigned. Such tables are incomplete; in checked studies, under half of the missing clones stem from an unresolved V gene, and the remainder is unexplained. In this sample the table shows 150,000 to 180,000 clones, approximately 82% of which occur a single time. Under 7.5% of the sample goes to the ten largest clones. Sequencing input: PBMCs. These receptors were collected from a woman in her fifties or sixties in good health and CMV-seropositive.

This chain's CDR3 is CASRDSFSYNEQFF. In nucleotides, the CDR3 is TGTGCCAGCAGGGACAGCTTTTCTTACAATGAGCAGTTCTTC. V and J are TRBV2 and TRBJ2-1, with D maybe TRBD1 (6 bases). CDR3 length equals 14 residues. Trimming removed 6 bases at V and 4 bases at J, with 13 bases between. The V gene's germline CDR1 is SNHLY and CDR2 FYNNEI.

CDR3 nucleotide sequence: TGCGCCAGCAGCGTGATTGCAGGGACTCCCGATTTCTTT. The encoded protein is CASSVIAGTPDFF. V is TRBV5-1 and J is TRBJ1-1; D perhaps matches TRBD1 (5 bases). V was cut by 4 bases and J by 13 bases, with 20 bases left in between. CDR3 length: 13 residues. Germline-derived CDR1 and CDR2 are SGHRS and YFSETQ.

The chain recombines TRBV29-1 with TRBJ1-5, with 8 bases identical to TRBD1. The CDR3 has 14 residues. The V gene end was trimmed by 6 bases and the J gene end by 4 bases; junction bases not matched to a gene: 8. Germline V gene sequence: CDR1 SQVTM, CDR2 ANQGSEA. The DNA of the CDR3 is TGCAGCGTCCGCGGGACAGGATTGAATCAGCCCCAGCATTTT. Residues: CSVRGTGLNQPQHF.

Only a few counts were recorded for this clone. This chain connects TRBV15 to TRBJ1-5; weak D call: TRBD1 (5 bases). The CDR3 loop spans 17 amino acids. The ends were cut back, 7 bases at V and 5 bases at J, with 24 bases in the middle. The V gene's germline CDR1 is LNHNV and CDR2 YYDKDF (reference sequence). The CDR3 region has the DNA TGTGCCACCACCTCGTCCGGCGGCAGGGCAAAAGATCAGCCCCAGCATTTT. Translating it yields CATTSSGGRAKDQPQHF.

This clone was picked up a small number of times. The gene calls are TRBV2 and TRBJ2-7; 7 bases match TRBD1. The trim removed 2 bases at V and 1 base at J, leaving 5 bases unmatched. CDR3 length: 15 residues. From germline, CDR1 is SNHLY and CDR2 FYNNEI. The CDR3 protein is CASSEPGQLSYEQYF. CDR3 coding DNA: TGTGCCAGCAGTGAACCGGGACAGTTATCCTACGAGCAGTACTTC. The full variable domain, rest sourced from reference TRBV2 and TRBJ2-7, is EPEVTQTPSHQVTQMGQEVILRCVPISNHLYFYWYRQILGQKVEFLVSFYNNEISEKSEIFDDQFSVERPDGSNFTLKIRSTKLEDSAMYFCASSEPGQLSYEQYFGPGTRLTVT.

This chain links TRBV5-6 with TRBJ2-6; TRBD1 aligns across 8 bases. Germline CDR1 and CDR2: SGHDT and YYEEEE. CDR3 length equals 18 residues. J gave up 0 bases and V 2 bases, and 7 bases lay outside the gene matches. CDR3 sequence: CASSLLDRVNSGANVLTF. CDR3 nucleotides: TGTGCCAGCAGCTTACTGGACAGGGTAAACTCTGGGGCCAACGTCCTGACTTTC.

The gene calls are TRBV19 and TRBJ2-7; no clear D. The V end was cut by 3 bases, the J end by 1 base, with 7 bases between. Germline V gene sequence: CDR1 LNHDA, CDR2 SQIVND (reference sequence). This CDR3 has 13 amino acids. Written as DNA, the CDR3 is TGTGCCAGTAGTATGGGCTATTCCTACGAGCAGTACTTC. Residues: CASSMGYSYEQYF.

The V call is TRBV7-9, the J call TRBJ1-1; TRBD1 is a possible D gene (5 bases). This CDR3 spans 16 amino acids. Germline values: CDR1 SEHNR, CDR2 FQNEAQ (reference sequence). Deletions cut 5 bases from V and 0 bases from J, with 16 bases between. CDR3: CASSPGGALLNTEAFF. CDR3 bases: TGTGCCAGCAGCCCGGGGGGTGCACTTTTGAACACTGAAGCTTTCTTT.

V is TRBV20-1 and J is TRBJ1-4; D unresolved. V was cut by 6 bases and J by 4 bases, with 6 bases left in between. Germline values: CDR1 DFQATT, CDR2 SNEGSKA (reference sequence). This CDR3 spans 11 amino acids. In DNA, the CDR3 is TGCAGTGCCATAGATAATGAAAAACTGTTTTTT. This codes for CSAIDNEKLFF.

The rearrangement joins TRBV5-1 to TRBJ2-1; 8 positions agree with TRBD2. The length of the CDR3 is 12 residues. V was pared by 4 bases and J by 8 bases, with 2 bases of the junction left unmatched. The germline CDR1 and CDR2 sequences are SGHRS and YFSETQ. This CDR3 reads CASSKTSDEQFF. DNA of the CDR3: TGCGCCAGCAGCAAGACTAGCGATGAGCAGTTCTTC.

The V gene is TRBV5-4, the J gene TRBJ1-3; TRBD1 might be the D (5 bases). V was trimmed by 2 bases and J by 0 bases, leaving 9 bases between them. CDR3 size: 15 residues. The germline gives CDR1 SGHNT, CDR2 YYREEE (reference sequence). CDR3 bases: TGTGCCAGCAGCTTCAGGGCGCTCTCTGGAAACACCATATATTTT. Translation gives CASSFRALSGNTIYF. The full variable domain, in which reference TRBV5-4 and TRBJ1-3 provide the parts outside the CDR3, is ETGVTQSPTHLIKTRGQQVTLRCSSQSGHNTVSWYQQALGQGPQFIFQYYREEENGRGNFPPRFSGLQFPNYSSELNVNALELDDSALYLCASSFRALSGNTIYFGEGSWLTVV.

The chain uses TRBV27 and TRBJ1-2; D is unresolved. CDR1 MNHEY and CDR2 SMNVEV come from the germline V gene (reference sequence). This CDR3 comprises 16 residues. V lost 0 bases, J lost 1 base, and 12 bases lay in between. The CDR3 region has the DNA TGTGCCAGCAGTTTATCTTTGTCGTCGGTTAACTATGGCTACACCTTC. It yields the protein CASSLSLSSVNYGYTF.

The rearrangement uses TRBV5-4 and TRBJ1-6; D remains unclear. Germline V CDR1 and CDR2: SGHNT, YYREEE (reference sequence). The length of the CDR3 is 13 residues. The V end was cut by 2 bases, the J end by 10 bases, with 10 bases between. The CDR3 spells CASSFGVPSPLHF. For the CDR3, the DNA is TGTGCCAGCAGCTTCGGGGTCCCGTCACCCCTCCACTTT.

The chain employs TRBV5-5 and TRBJ1-1, with D maybe TRBD1 (6 bases). Trimming stripped 3 bases from V and 9 bases from J, with 15 bases between. The CDR3 is 13 amino acids. In germline, CDR1 is SGHKS, CDR2 YYEKEE (reference sequence). CDR3 DNA sequence: TGTGCCAGCAGCTCGGACAGAGTAAATAAAGCTTTCTTT. Translating gives CASSSDRVNKAFF.

The chain employs TRBV10-3 and TRBJ2-4; D is perhaps TRBD1 (6 bases). Germline values: CDR1 ENHRY, CDR2 SYGVKD. The CDR3 spans 15 residues. V was cut by 3 bases and J by 1 base, with 10 bases left in between. The CDR3 coding sequence is TGTGCCATCAGTGAAGGGGGATCGGCCAAAAACATTCAGTACTTC. It encodes CAISEGGSAKNIQYF.